The 19 T cell receptor beta chains in this list originate from one sample, sequenced in a study of Tregs in tolerant kidney transplant recipients. Here immunoSEQ multiplex PCR was the method, and the copy in TCRdb shows in-frame clones only, minus some. In the table there are about 46,000 clones, about 90% of which are singletons. Sequenced: Tregs from blood. Source of these receptors: a human donor in good health.

This clone was seen a handful of times. This rearrangement joins TRBV10-3 to TRBJ2-7; 9 nucleotides line up with TRBD2. J was trimmed by 1 base and V by 4 bases; bases with no gene match: 5. The CDR3 extends over 15 amino acids. The germline V gene has CDR1 ENHRY and CDR2 SYGVKD. CDR3 sequence reads: CAISGGGGVSYEQYF. CDR3 nucleotide sequence: TGTGCCATCAGTGGCGGCGGGGGGGTATCCTACGAGCAGTACTTC.

The CDR3 DNA follows: TGTGCCATCAGTGAGTCTCTGGACAGCGAAGCTTTCTTT. Encoded protein: CAISESLDSEAFF. V and J are TRBV10-3 and TRBJ1-1; tentatively, D is TRBD1 (6 bases). The CDR3 totals 13 residues. From germline, CDR1 is ENHRY and CDR2 SYGVKD. V shed 0 bases and J shed 8 bases, with 10 bases lying between them.

Concerning this clone itself: Germline is not matched at one junction end, which may reflect a read error. The V call is TRBV4-1, the J call TRBJ2-1; 11 bases agree with TRBD2. The germline gives CDR1 MGHRA, CDR2 YSYEKL. This CDR3 region has 15 residues. The chain's CDR3 is CASGQPTSGNSEQFF. CDR3 nucleotide sequence: TGCGCCAGCGGCCAACCGACTAGCGGGAACAGTGAGCAGTTCTTC.

V usage is TRBV19 and J usage is TRBJ1-2; D is uncertain. From germline, CDR1 is LNHDA and CDR2 SQIVND (reference sequence). This CDR3 is 13 amino acids long. V lost 5 bases and J lost 5, with 12 bases in between. CDR3: CASSPFATYGYTF. In DNA, the CDR3 is TGTGCCAGTAGTCCCTTCGCTACTTATGGCTACACCTTC.

This chain uses TRBV2 with TRBJ2-1; 11 bases match TRBD2. V lost 9 bases to trimming and J lost 4 bases; unmatched junction nucleotides: 8. This CDR3 has 15 amino acids. From germline, CDR1 is SNHLY and CDR2 FYNNEI. The CDR3 DNA reads as TGTGCCAGGAAGGCCGGGACTAGCGGATACAATGAGCAGTTCTTC. It translates to CARKAGTSGYNEQFF.

The V gene is TRBV30, the J gene TRBJ1-6; 7 nucleotides align to TRBD1. The CDR3 extends over 17 amino acids. The germline CDR1 and CDR2 sequences are GTSNPN and SVGIG (reference sequence). J lost 1 base, V lost 3 bases, and 9 bases had no gene match. The CDR3 DNA sequence: TGTGCCTGGAGGACTCCACAGGGGTGGTCCTATAATTCACCCCTCCACTTT. Translated, it gives CAWRTPQGWSYNSPLHF.

The rearrangement joins TRBV15 to TRBJ2-7, with 8 positions matching TRBD2. Germline CDR1 and CDR2: LNHNV and YYDKDF (reference sequence). With V trimmed by 0 bases and J by 2 bases, 6 bases remained unmatched. CDR3 size: 16 residues. CDR3 in DNA: TGTGCCACCAGCAGAGATCGGCGGGGGGCCGCCTACGAGCAGTACTTC. Residues: CATSRDRRGAAYEQYF.

The gene calls are TRBV18 and TRBJ1-5, with D maybe TRBD1 (5 bases). Germline CDR1 and CDR2: KGHSH and LQKENI. CDR3 length: 16 amino acids. The V gene lost 3 bases and the J gene lost 0 bases, with 12 bases spanning the gap. CDR3 loop: CASSPGDGDSNQPQHF. CDR3 in DNA: TGTGCCAGCTCACCCGGGGACGGAGATAGCAATCAGCCCCAGCATTTT. The whole variable domain, filled in from reference TRBV18 and TRBJ1-5, reads NAGVMQNPRHLVRRRGQEARLRCSPMKGHSHVYWYRQLPEEGLKFMVYLQKENIIDESGMPKERFSAEFPKEGPSILRIQQVVRGDSAAYFCASSPGDGDSNQPQHFGDGTRLSIL.

The V and J genes are TRBV4-1 and TRBJ1-1; D is uncertain. Germline CDR1 is MGHRA and CDR2 is YSYEKL. This CDR3 is 13 amino acids long. Trimming pared 5 bases from V and 6 bases from J, leaving 13 bases between. CDR3 sequence (DNA): TGCGCCAGCAGCGCCGGGGTTTTGGCTGAAGCTTTCTTT. Its protein product is CASSAGVLAEAFF.

The CDR3 region has the DNA TGTGCCAGCAGCCAATCGAGAGCTTCTGGGGCCAACGTCCTGACTTTC. Its translation: CASSQSRASGANVLTF. The chain combines TRBV16 with TRBJ2-6; no firm D call. This CDR3 region has 16 residues. Germline values: CDR1 KGHSY, CDR2 FQNENV. V lost 0 bases, J lost 1 base, and 7 bases lay in between.

The chain employs TRBV5-5 and TRBJ2-5; D perhaps matches TRBD2 (5 bases). Trimming took off 0 bases at V and 5 bases at J, with 11 bases between the two ends. CDR3 length: 14 amino acids. Germline CDR1 is SGHKS and CDR2 is YYEKEE (reference sequence). The CDR3 bases are TGTGCCAGCAGCTTGGAACCTAGCAGGGAGACCCAGTACTTC. Its translation is CASSLEPSRETQYF.

CDR3 in DNA: TGTGCCAGTAGAGCCAGGGTCACCGGGGAGCTGTTTTTT. Residues: CASRARVTGELFF. The rearrangement links TRBV19 to TRBJ2-2; the D gene is possibly TRBD1 (5 bases). This CDR3 has 13 residues. V shed 6 bases and J shed 4 bases, with 9 bases lying between them. CDR1 is LNHDA and CDR2 is SQIVND in the germline V gene (reference sequence).

The V and J genes are TRBV4-1 and TRBJ2-6, with D perhaps matching TRBD1 (5 bases). Germline V gives CDR1 MGHRA, CDR2 YSYEKL. V was cut by 1 base and J by 2 bases, with 6 bases left in between. The CDR3 has 15 amino acids. The CDR3 nucleotides read TGCGCCAGCAGCCAAGGACAGACTGGGGCCAACGTCCTGACTTTC. It codes for CASSQGQTGANVLTF.

The chain recombines TRBV9 with TRBJ1-1; D is ambiguous. The CDR3 covers 14 residues. Germline CDR1 and CDR2: SGDLS and YYNGEE. The ends were cut back, 0 bases at V and 3 bases at J, with 9 bases in the middle. The CDR3 here is CASSVGGWDTEAFF. CDR3 coding DNA: TGTGCCAGCAGCGTAGGAGGGTGGGACACTGAAGCTTTCTTT.

The CDR3 bases are TGTGCCAGCAGTAAAACCTGGACAGGGAGGCGTGAAAAACTGTTTTTT. Its translation: CASSKTWTGRREKLFF. This rearrangement joins TRBV27 to TRBJ1-4; 8 nucleotides match TRBD1. CDR1 and CDR2 (germline): MNHEY, SMNVEV (reference sequence). J lost 7 bases, V lost 5 bases, and 12 bases had no gene match. CDR3 length: 16 amino acids.

The chain employs TRBV6-5 and TRBJ1-4; D remains unclear. V lost 0 bases and J 8 bases, leaving 13 bases between the germline ends. The V gene's germline CDR1 is MNHEY and CDR2 SVGAGI. This CDR3 region has 15 residues. The CDR3 reads CASSYSRVVEEKLFF. For the CDR3, the DNA is TGTGCCAGCAGTTACTCGCGGGTGGTAGAGGAAAAACTGTTTTTT.

The gene calls are TRBV6-1 and TRBJ2-1, with unresolved D. V was cut by 8 bases and J by 0 bases, with 8 bases left in between. Germline V CDR1 and CDR2: MNHNS, SASEGT. CDR3 length: 13 residues. CDR3 sequence: CASQTPSYNEQFF. CDR3 nucleotides: TGTGCCAGCCAGACACCCTCCTACAATGAGCAGTTCTTC.

This clone was recorded once. The chain links TRBV18 to TRBJ1-1; D is uncertain. This CDR3 region has 13 residues. Germline-derived CDR1 and CDR2 are KGHSH and LQKENI. Trimming shortened V by 2 bases and J by 7 bases, and 11 bases separated the two germline ends. The CDR3 reads CASSPGSQNEAFF. CDR3 nucleotide sequence: TGTGCCAGCTCACCAGGCTCACAGAATGAAGCTTTCTTT.

The table lists this clone with a count of one. V and J are TRBV6-1 and TRBJ1-2; 7 bases align to TRBD1. V lost 6 bases and J lost 2; bases outside the gene matches: 6. This CDR3 region has 14 residues. Germline CDR1 MNHNS, CDR2 SASEGT. The CDR3 nucleotides read TGTGCCAGCAGACGGGACAGCGAAAACTATGGCTACACCTTC. It codes for CASRRDSENYGYTF.